These 17 T cell receptor beta chains share one sample of origin, sequenced in a study of cytotoxic CD8 clonotypes in ibrutinib-treated CLL. Using immunoSEQ multiplex PCR, the repertoire was profiled, and TCRdb retains in-frame clones only, with some absent. Of roughly 97,000 clones listed, around four fifths are singletons. This specimen was PBMCs, taken after 12 months of ibrutinib treatment. Source of these receptors: a human donor with chronic lymphocytic leukemia.

The chain uses TRBV19 and TRBJ1-2; D is unclear. Trimming took 4 bases from V and 4 from J, leaving 13 bases between them. Germline loops: CDR1 LNHDA, CDR2 SQIVND (reference sequence). This CDR3 comprises 14 residues. CDR3: CASSSYTGGYGYTF. The CDR3 DNA reads TGTGCCAGTAGTAGCTATACCGGCGGCTATGGCTACACCTTC.

The chain employs TRBV28 and TRBJ1-3; a weak D match, TRBD1 (6 bases). Germline V lookup: CDR1 MDHEN, CDR2 SYDVKM. CDR3 length: 17 amino acids. V lost 5 bases and J lost 3, with 20 bases in between. CDR3 protein: CASSPILRGGGGNTIYF. The CDR3 DNA follows: TGTGCCAGCAGTCCTATCCTACGAGGGGGGGGTGGAAACACCATATATTTT. The entire variable domain, with the rest obtained from reference TRBV28 and TRBJ1-3, is as follows: DVKVTQSSRYLVKRTGEKVFLECVQDMDHENMFWYRQDPGLGLRLIYFSYDVKMKEKGDIPEGYSVSREKKERFSLILESASTNQTSMYLCASSPILRGGGGNTIYFGEGSWLTVV.

This chain links TRBV19 with TRBJ2-3; no reliable D call. V lost 7 bases and J 2 bases, leaving 10 bases between the germline ends. Germline V CDR1 and CDR2: LNHDA, SQIVND (reference sequence). The CDR3 runs to 13 residues. The CDR3 region has the DNA TGTGCCAGTAATGGGCGGCCCACAGATACGCAGTATTTT. As protein: CASNGRPTDTQYF.

The chain recombines TRBV7-3 with TRBJ2-5, with D perhaps matching TRBD1 or TRBD2 (6 bases each). Trimming removed 5 bases at V and 0 bases at J, with 16 bases between. From germline, CDR1 is SGHTA and CDR2 FQGTGA. CDR3 size: 16 residues. Here the CDR3 reads CASSPQGSGYQETQYF. CDR3 sequence (DNA): TGTGCCAGCAGCCCCCAGGGGAGCGGGTACCAAGAGACCCAGTACTTC.

The V and J genes are TRBV11-2 and TRBJ2-2, with TRBD2 matching 9 bases. Germline V gives CDR1 SGHAT, CDR2 FQNNGV. CDR3 length equals 14 residues. The V segment lost 2 bases and the J segment 5 bases; nucleotides outside the gene matches: 0. CDR3 in DNA: TGTGCCAGCAGCTTACTAGCGGGGACCGGGGAGCTGTTTTTT. Its protein is CASSLLAGTGELFF.

V and J are TRBV28 and TRBJ1-6, with TRBD1 matching 7 bases. Germline trimming cut 3 bases from V and 11 bases from J; bases unmatched to any gene: 4. CDR1 and CDR2 (germline): MDHEN, SYDVKM. This CDR3 has 13 residues. CDR3 sequence reads: CASSLRGRAPLHF. The CDR3 nucleotides read TGTGCCAGCAGTTTGAGGGGGCGCGCACCCCTCCACTTT.

The V and J genes are TRBV10-3 and TRBJ1-2; no firm D call. Germline V gives CDR1 ENHRY, CDR2 SYGVKD. V gave up 0 bases and J gave up 3 bases, with 5 bases separating them. The CDR3 is 13 amino acids. CDR3 amino acids: CAISESEDYGYTF. In DNA, the CDR3 is TGTGCCATCAGTGAGTCAGAGGACTATGGCTACACCTTC.

The chain couples TRBV10-3 to TRBJ2-7; possibly TRBD2 for D (5 bases). The CDR3 has 14 residues. Trimming cost V 6 bases and J 2 bases, with 14 bases left between them. Germline loops: CDR1 ENHRY, CDR2 SYGVKD. The CDR3 is CAISASGSTYEQYF. Here the CDR3 DNA reads TGTGCCATCAGCGCAAGCGGATCAACCTACGAGCAGTACTTC.

The V call is TRBV18, the J call TRBJ1-4; no clear D. From germline, CDR1 is KGHSH and CDR2 LQKENI. Trimming removed 3 bases at V and 0 bases at J, with 5 bases between. The CDR3 length is 14 residues. DNA for the CDR3: TGTGCCAGCTCACCGACGGCAACTAATGAAAAACTGTTTTTT. Amino acid sequence: CASSPTATNEKLFF.

V and J are TRBV4-3 and TRBJ2-1; the D is unclear. The CDR3 extends over 13 amino acids. CDR1 and CDR2 from the germline V gene are LGHNA and YSLEER. The ends were cut back, 0 bases at V and 7 bases at J, with 7 bases in the middle. The CDR3 sequence: CASSQDSGNEQFF. The CDR3 DNA follows: TGCGCCAGCAGCCAAGATTCAGGAAATGAGCAGTTCTTC.

The J gene is TRBJ2-1, the V gene TRBV5-8, with 9 bases identical to TRBD1. Trimming cost V 2 bases and J 6 bases; bases outside gene matches: 6. Germline values: CDR1 SGHTS, CDR2 YDEGEE. This CDR3 contains 15 residues. The CDR3 protein is CASSLGDRAFNEQFF. As DNA, the CDR3 is TGTGCCAGCAGCTTAGGGGACAGGGCTTTCAATGAGCAGTTCTTC.

J is TRBJ2-1 and V is TRBV7-3; no definite D call. Germline V lookup: CDR1 SGHTA, CDR2 FQGTGA. Trimming left V 0 bases short and J 8 bases short, with 20 bases between. This CDR3 comprises 17 residues. Written as DNA, the CDR3 is TGTGCCAGCAGCTTAACGTTACGGGTAGCCATCCTAGATGAGCAGTTCTTC. Its translation: CASSLTLRVAILDEQFF.

The V gene is TRBV5-1, the J gene TRBJ2-3, with 13 positions matching TRBD2. From germline, CDR1 is SGHRS and CDR2 YFSETQ. The CDR3 extends over 19 amino acids. V shed 0 bases, J shed 0 bases, and the junction held 7 bases outside the gene matches. The CDR3 nucleotides read TGCGCCAGCAGCTTGGCCAGGACTAGCGGGGGCCTTAGCACAGATACGCAGTATTTT. The encoded protein is CASSLARTSGGLSTDTQYF.

This clone has a single count. The V call is TRBV23-1, the J call TRBJ1-5; D unresolved. TRBV23-1 has ORF status, its function being uncertain. The ends were cut back, 3 bases at V and 1 base at J, with 7 bases in the middle. The CDR3 runs 14 residues. The CDR3 DNA sequence: TGCGCCAGCAGTCATCCGGGGAGCAATCAGCCCCAGCATTTT. Translation: CASSHPGSNQPQHF.

V is TRBV2 and J is TRBJ2-1; 7 nucleotides agree with TRBD1. With 6 bases clipped from V and 8 bases from J, the junction kept 13 bases outside the gene matches. The CDR3 has 15 residues. The V gene's germline CDR1 is SNHLY and CDR2 FYNNEI. As DNA, the CDR3 is TGTGCCAGCAGGACCGGGACAGCTCCCTGGGATGAGCAGTTCTTC. Its protein product is CASRTGTAPWDEQFF. Filled out from reference TRBV2 and TRBJ2-1, the complete variable domain reads EPEVTQTPSHQVTQMGQEVILRCVPISNHLYFYWYRQILGQKVEFLVSFYNNEISEKSEIFDDQFSVERPDGSNFTLKIRSTKLEDSAMYFCASRTGTAPWDEQFFGPGTRLTVL.

CDR3 in amino acids: CASSENEGSYGYTF. CDR3 bases: TGTGCCAGCAGTGAGAATGAAGGGTCCTATGGCTACACCTTC. The rearrangement uses TRBV2 and TRBJ1-2, with D uncertain. V was clipped by 3 bases and J by 4 bases, with 12 bases between them. There are 14 residues in the CDR3. Germline loops: CDR1 SNHLY, CDR2 FYNNEI.

In this sample, this clone turned up a few times. The genes are TRBV6-5 and TRBJ1-6; D unresolved. Germline V gives CDR1 MNHEY, CDR2 SVGAGI. The V end lost 6 bases, the J end lost 7 bases, and 16 bases lay between the germline ends. This CDR3 has 15 residues. CDR3 protein: CASREDHGINSPLHF. CDR3 DNA sequence: TGTGCCAGCAGGGAGGACCACGGTATCAATTCACCCCTCCACTTT.